Described below is a single T cell receptor (beta chain) sequence and its context. Germline lookup yields CDR1 SGHNT and CDR2 YYREEE (reference sequence). Deletions cut 0 bases from V and 1 base from J, with 3 bases between. The CDR3 runs to 13 residues. The data derive from a study of PD-L1 blockade in urothelial cancer. Overall study context: At 6 weeks and at 3 weeks (second dose) after treatment start, blood was analyzed.

The method was immunoSEQ multiplex PCR; TCRdb's version includes in-frame clones alone and lacks a portion of them. This table holds tens of thousands of clones, around 80% found once. The starting material was PBMCs, obtained around atezolizumab (anti-PD-L1) treatment. The chain carries TRBV5-4 and TRBJ2-3; D is unresolved. The receptor comes from a man in his 70s with urothelial cancer. The CDR3 nucleotides read TGTGCCAGCAGCTTGGCGGGCACAGATACGCAGTATTTT. Translating it yields CASSLAGTDTQYF.